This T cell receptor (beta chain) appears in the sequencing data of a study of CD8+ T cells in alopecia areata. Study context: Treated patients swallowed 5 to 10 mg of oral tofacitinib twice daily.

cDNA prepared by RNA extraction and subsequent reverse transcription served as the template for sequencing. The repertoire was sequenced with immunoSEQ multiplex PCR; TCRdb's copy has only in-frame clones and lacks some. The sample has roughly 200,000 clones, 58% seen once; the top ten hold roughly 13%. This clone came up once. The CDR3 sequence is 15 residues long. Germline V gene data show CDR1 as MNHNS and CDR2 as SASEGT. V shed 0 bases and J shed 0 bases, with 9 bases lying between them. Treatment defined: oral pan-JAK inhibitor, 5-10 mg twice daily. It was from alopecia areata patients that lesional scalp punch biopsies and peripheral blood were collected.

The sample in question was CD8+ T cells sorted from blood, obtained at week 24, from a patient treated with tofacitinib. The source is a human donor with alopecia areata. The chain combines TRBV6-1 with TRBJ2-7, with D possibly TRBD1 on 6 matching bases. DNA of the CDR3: TGTGCCAGCAGTGAAGCTCTGGACAGCTCCTACGAGCAGTACTTC. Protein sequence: CASSEALDSSYEQYF.